Given below is one T cell receptor beta chain in context. Antigen specificity is unknown. The CDR3 is made up of 13 amino acids. Trimming took 6 bases from V and 0 from J, leaving 8 bases between them. CDR1 MNHNS and CDR2 SASEGT come from the germline V gene. This entry belongs to a study of radiotherapy plus CTLA-4 blockade in lung cancer. Whole-study context: Disease control was achieved by approximately 30% of patients, and objective responses by 15% to 20%.

Findings and limits, study-wide: Once radiotherapy plus ipilimumab had been given, TCR clones derived from tumor expanded in blood. Early clone dynamics of blood T cells, plus interferon-beta, reportedly predicted response best.

TCRdb's table, derived via immunoSEQ multiplex PCR, lists solely in-frame clones and lacks some. The data hold about 93,000 clones, with almost 90% observed a single time. The sequenced sample was peripheral blood, obtained from a patient treated with radiotherapy plus ipilimumab. The chain employs TRBV6-1 and TRBJ1-2; tentatively, D is TRBD1 (5 bases). This receptor was identified in a human donor with non-small cell lung cancer that progressed on radiotherapy plus ipilimumab. The CDR3 nucleotides read TGTGCCAGCAGGACAGACGCTAACTATGGCTACACCTTC. This encodes CASRTDANYGYTF.